This T cell receptor beta chain was sequenced during a study of blood T cell repertoires in COVID-19. Study context: Collection of acute and convalescent COVID-19 samples took place in the United States, Italy and Spain. PBMCs, B-cell-depleted T cells, or T cells were the source of the cDNA or gDNA that made up the material.

Original methodology: Quantification of nucleated cells was approximated via reference gene primer amplification. This table comes from immunoSEQ multiplex PCR, and its TCRdb copy is limited to in-frame clones, with some not included. V, J and clone size are taken as reported in that table, and D and trimming were inferred from the DNA itself. The repertoire holds hundreds of thousands of clones, with about 91% as singletons. Enrollment of patients from Seattle took place during active infection, with longitudinal follow-up. This CDR3 is built from 13 residues. Trimming stripped 2 bases from V and 1 base from J, with 5 bases between. Looked up from germline, CDR1 is SGHTA and CDR2 is FQGTGA.

The sequence was obtained from a woman between 50 and 59 years old with COVID-19, enrolled during active disease. This chain joins TRBV7-3 and TRBJ1-1; D is uncertain. The source material was peripheral blood. In nucleotides, the CDR3 is TGTGCCAGCAGCTTAGCGGAGAACACTGAAGCTTTCTTT. It encodes CASSLAENTEAFF.